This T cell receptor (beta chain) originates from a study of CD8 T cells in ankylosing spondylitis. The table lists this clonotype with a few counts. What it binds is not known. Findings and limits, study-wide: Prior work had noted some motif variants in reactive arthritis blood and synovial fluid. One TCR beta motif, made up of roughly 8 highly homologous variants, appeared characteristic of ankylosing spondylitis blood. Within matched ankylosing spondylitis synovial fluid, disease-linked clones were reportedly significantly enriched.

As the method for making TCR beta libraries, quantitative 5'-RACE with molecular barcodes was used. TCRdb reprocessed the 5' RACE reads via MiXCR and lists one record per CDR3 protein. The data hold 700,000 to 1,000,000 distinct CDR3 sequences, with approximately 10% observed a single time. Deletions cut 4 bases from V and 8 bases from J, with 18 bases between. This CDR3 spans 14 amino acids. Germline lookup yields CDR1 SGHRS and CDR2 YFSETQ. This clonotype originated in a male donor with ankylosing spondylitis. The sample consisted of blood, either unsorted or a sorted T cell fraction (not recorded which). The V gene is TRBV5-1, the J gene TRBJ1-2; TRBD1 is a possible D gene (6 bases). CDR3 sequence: CASSQRPQGWGYTF. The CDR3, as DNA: TGCGCCAGCAGCCAGAGGCCACAGGGATGGGGCTACACCTTC.